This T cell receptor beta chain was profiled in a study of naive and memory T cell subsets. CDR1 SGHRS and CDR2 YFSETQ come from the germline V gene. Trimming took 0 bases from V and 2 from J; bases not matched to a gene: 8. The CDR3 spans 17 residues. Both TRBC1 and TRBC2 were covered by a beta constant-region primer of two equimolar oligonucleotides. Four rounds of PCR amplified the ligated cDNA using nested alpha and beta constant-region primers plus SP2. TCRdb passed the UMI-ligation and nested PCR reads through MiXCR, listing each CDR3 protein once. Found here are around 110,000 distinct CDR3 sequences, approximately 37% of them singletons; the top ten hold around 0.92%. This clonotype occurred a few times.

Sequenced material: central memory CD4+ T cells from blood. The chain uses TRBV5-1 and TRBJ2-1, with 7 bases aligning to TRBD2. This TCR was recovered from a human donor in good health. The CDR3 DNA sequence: TGCGCCAGCAGCTTGGGCCAAGCGGGACCGACCTACAATGAGCAGTTCTTC. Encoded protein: CASSLGQAGPTYNEQFF.